This entry lists 20 T cell receptor beta chains sequenced from one sample in a study of cytotoxic CD8 clonotypes in ibrutinib-treated CLL. Sequencing used immunoSEQ multiplex PCR; TCRdb keeps in-frame clones, though not all of them. The sample includes 150,000 to 200,000 clones, around nine tenths of them seen just once. The sample here was PBMCs, taken at disease progression, from a patient treated with ibrutinib. The receptors stem from a human donor with chronic lymphocytic leukemia.

The CDR3 is CASSPSGVIEAFF. CDR3 nucleotide sequence: TGTGCCAGCAGTCCATCTGGGGTCATTGAAGCTTTCTTT. V is TRBV14 and J is TRBJ1-1; D is unresolved. Germline V gives CDR1 SGHDN, CDR2 FVKESK. V shed 6 bases and J shed 7 bases, with 15 bases lying between them. This CDR3 comprises 13 residues.

This clone was detected once. This rearrangement joins TRBV10-3 to TRBJ2-7; the D is unclear. Germline lookup yields CDR1 ENHRY and CDR2 SYGVKD. This CDR3 is built from 11 residues. The ends were cut back, 6 bases at V and 3 bases at J, with 6 bases in the middle. CDR3 in DNA: TGTGCCATCAGCCCAGACTACGAGCAGTACTTC. Translating it yields CAISPDYEQYF.

This chain uses TRBV7-8 with TRBJ1-2; D gene unclear. CDR3 size: 15 residues. V was clipped by 5 bases and J by 6 bases, with 19 bases between them. Germline loops: CDR1 SGHVS, CDR2 FQNEAQ. CDR3 nucleotide sequence: TGTGCCAGCAGCCAAACCACCCGGGTCATTGATGGCTACACCTTC. Protein product: CASSQTTRVIDGYTF.

The V and J genes are TRBV28 and TRBJ1-4; no definite D call. From germline, CDR1 is MDHEN and CDR2 SYDVKM. The CDR3 contains 16 residues. With 5 bases removed from V and 2 bases from J, the gap between germline ends came to 15 bases. CDR3 sequence reads: CASSPEVVATNEKLFF. CDR3 DNA sequence: TGTGCCAGCAGTCCTGAGGTTGTAGCCACTAATGAAAAACTGTTTTTT.

The rearrangement uses TRBV13 and TRBJ2-3; 8 nucleotides align to TRBD1. CDR3 size: 18 residues. Losses at the gene ends were 2 bases for V and 2 bases for J; bases not matched to a gene: 12. Germline V gene sequence: CDR1 PRHDT, CDR2 FYEKMQ (reference sequence). This chain's CDR3 is CASSLNEGQELFTDTQYF. DNA of the CDR3: TGTGCCAGCAGCTTAAATGAGGGACAGGAATTGTTCACAGATACGCAGTATTTT. The complete variable domain, with remaining parts taken from reference TRBV13 and TRBJ2-3, reads AAGVIQSPRHLIKEKRETATLKCYPIPRHDTVYWYQQGPGQDPQFLISFYEKMQSDKGSIPDRFSAQQFSDYHSELNMSSLELGDSALYFCASSLNEGQELFTDTQYFGPGTRLTVL.

The rearrangement uses TRBV11-2 and TRBJ2-1; D not certain. This CDR3 is built from 15 residues. CDR1 and CDR2 from the germline V gene are SGHAT and FQNNGV. V dropped 2 bases and J dropped 2 bases, with 10 bases sitting between them. The DNA of the CDR3 is TGTGCCAGCAGCTTAACGAGCAGCGCCTACAATGAGCAGTTCTTC. Translation gives CASSLTSSAYNEQFF.

CDR3 residues: CASSPQCLSGRSDTQYF. CDR3 coding DNA: TGTGCCAGCAGCCCACAATGCCTCAGCGGGAGATCAGATACGCAGTATTTT. This rearrangement joins TRBV12-1 to TRBJ2-3; the listed D gene, TRBD2, was not tested against the DNA. TRBV12-1 counts as a pseudogene. This CDR3 spans 17 amino acids.

The V and J genes are TRBV7-9 and TRBJ2-7; 7 bases map to TRBD2. The V gene end was trimmed by 9 bases and the J gene end by 2 bases; junction bases not matched to a gene: 22. The CDR3 covers 18 residues. Germline CDR1 SEHNR, CDR2 FQNEAQ (reference sequence). In nucleotides, the CDR3 is TGTGCCAGTGGGGGTTTGTCGAGGGAGGGGTACTTACCCTACGAGCAGTACTTC. Translating gives CASGGLSREGYLPYEQYF.

The chain uses TRBV10-3 and TRBJ2-5, with D uncertain. There are 14 residues in the CDR3. In germline, CDR1 is ENHRY, CDR2 SYGVKD. V gave up 3 bases and J gave up 5 bases, with 13 bases separating them. CDR3 region: CAISESSRRETQYF. CDR3 DNA sequence: TGTGCCATCAGTGAATCGTCTAGGCGGGAGACCCAGTACTTC.

This chain uses TRBV11-2 with TRBJ1-3; D is unresolved. This CDR3 has 16 residues. The V and J ends lost 5 bases and 0 bases respectively, with 14 bases between them. Germline CDR1 reads SGHAT; CDR2 reads FQNNGV. The chain's CDR3 is CASSILQSTSGNTIYF. In nucleotides, the CDR3 is TGTGCCAGCAGCATTCTCCAGAGCACCTCTGGAAACACCATATATTTT.

The J gene is TRBJ2-5, the V gene TRBV7-6; D possibly corresponds to TRBD1 (6 bases). Germline V gives CDR1 SGHVS, CDR2 FNYEAQ. CDR3 size: 15 residues. Trimming removed 5 bases from V and 1 base from J, with 14 bases in between. CDR3 loop: CASSTQGLGQETQYF. Here the CDR3 DNA reads TGTGCCAGCAGCACACAGGGTTTGGGCCAAGAGACCCAGTACTTC.

This clone showed up just a few times. The rearrangement uses TRBV30 and TRBJ1-1; TRBD1 matches 7 bases. Germline CDR1 reads GTSNPN; CDR2 reads SVGIG (reference sequence). The CDR3 is 14 amino acids. The ends lost 0 bases at V and 1 base at J; junction bases unmatched: 2. In nucleotides, the CDR3 is TGTGCCTGGAGTGTACAGGGGCGGAACACTGAAGCTTTCTTT. It codes for CAWSVQGRNTEAFF.

The J gene is TRBJ1-4, the V gene TRBV11-3; D not resolved. Germline CDR1 is SGHNT and CDR2 is YENEEA. Trimming shortened V by 0 bases and J by 3 bases, and 23 bases separated the two germline ends. CDR3 size: 20 residues. Written as DNA, the CDR3 is TGTGCCAGCAGCTTAGATATGGGGAGTTACAGTAACCTTCCTAATGAAAAACTGTTTTTT. Translated: CASSLDMGSYSNLPNEKLFF. Variable domain in full (rest from reference TRBV11-3 and TRBJ1-4): EAGVVQSPRYKIIEKKQPVAFWCNPISGHNTLYWYLQNLGQGPELLIRYENEEAVDDSQLPKDRFSAERLKGVDSTLKIQPAELGDSAVYLCASSLDMGSYSNLPNEKLFFGSGTQLSVL.

J is TRBJ2-1 and V is TRBV9; D not certain. Germline lookup yields CDR1 SGDLS and CDR2 YYNGEE. Trimming pared 3 bases from V and 12 bases from J, leaving 10 bases between. CDR3 length equals 11 residues. The CDR3 bases are TGTGCCAGCAGCGGGGGTGGGCTGCAGTTCTTC. Protein: CASSGGGLQFF.

The chain uses TRBV4-2 and TRBJ1-1; D ambiguous. Germline V lookup: CDR1 LGHNA, CDR2 YNFKEQ. Trimming took off 1 base at V and 1 base at J, with 7 bases between the two ends. This CDR3 contains 14 residues. CDR3 protein: CASSQGKGNTEAFF. Written as DNA, the CDR3 is TGTGCCAGCAGCCAAGGAAAAGGGAACACTGAAGCTTTCTTT.

This clone was seen only a few times. V is TRBV6-5 and J is TRBJ2-2, with 8 bases that match TRBD1. CDR1 MNHEY and CDR2 SVGAGI come from the germline V gene. V shed 6 bases and J 6 bases; nucleotides not matched to a gene: 6. The CDR3 is 14 amino acids. Here the CDR3 reads CASRTTGASGELFF. The CDR3 DNA follows: TGTGCCAGCAGAACGACAGGGGCATCCGGGGAGCTGTTTTTT.

The V call is TRBV2, the J call TRBJ1-3; D is uncertain. The CDR3 has 15 residues. V was cut by 7 bases and J by 0 bases, with 13 bases left in between. Per germline, CDR1 SNHLY and CDR2 FYNNEI. CDR3 nucleotide sequence: TGTGCCAGCATGTACTTCCAGAGCTCTGGAAACACCATATATTTT. Translation gives CASMYFQSSGNTIYF.

The rearrangement uses TRBV7-2 and TRBJ1-2, with TRBD1 identical over 7 bases. The CDR3 runs 16 residues. Germline-derived CDR1 and CDR2 are SGHTA and FQGNSA. Trimming cost V 5 bases and J 4 bases; bases outside gene matches: 13. CDR3 bases: TGTGCCAGCAGCGTCACTATCAGGGGGGCCCCCTATGGCTACACCTTC. Translation: CASSVTIRGAPYGYTF.

This chain joins TRBV19 and TRBJ2-1; D may correspond to TRBD1 or TRBD2 (5 bases each). The CDR3 is made up of 16 amino acids. V was clipped by 2 bases and J by 0 bases, with 11 bases between them. CDR1 LNHDA and CDR2 SQIVND come from the germline V gene (reference sequence). CDR3 bases: TGTGCCAGTAGTATATTGGCAGGGACCTCCTACAATGAGCAGTTCTTC. Encoded protein: CASSILAGTSYNEQFF.

This chain links TRBV7-9 with TRBJ1-2, with D unresolved. Germline V lookup: CDR1 SEHNR, CDR2 FQNEAQ (reference sequence). The CDR3 spans 14 residues. Trimming left V 0 bases short and J 2 bases short, with 7 bases between. The CDR3 DNA reads TGTGCCAGCAGCTTAGCGGGAACGAACTATGGCTACACCTTC. It translates to CASSLAGTNYGYTF.